One sample yielded the 8 T cell receptor beta chains listed below, sequenced in a study of T cell repertoires in cytomegalovirus infection (dated by TCRdb to about 2019). In light of the paper, this sample's treatment or condition label describes: in vitro stimulation with specific CMV peptide epitopes to enrich CMV-specific T cells. Antigens of these TCRs are unknown. This sample was sequenced with an Illumina HiSeq 1500. TCRdb ran its own pipeline on the public reads, namely fastp trimming at Q25 and MiXCR clone calling, and kept in-frame beta chains. Rows with one shared CDR3 protein collapse into an entry with the most common genes and DNA. For this sample the table gives about 500,000 distinct CDR3 sequences, of which 33% were detected only once. In total, the top ten clones hold around a sixth of the sample. The source material was cultured PBMCs, sampled from culture after CMV antigen stimulation. The receptors were gathered from a human donor in good health (CMV status not recorded). Some clones in this sample may be carry-over from other donors' samples.

This clonotype was recorded a few times. This chain uses TRBV10-3 with TRBJ1-1; TRBD1 matches at 8 bases. V dropped 9 bases and J dropped 1; count of bases not matched to a gene: 4. The CDR3 runs 13 residues. Germline V CDR1 and CDR2: ENHRY, SYGVKD. The CDR3 DNA follows: TGTGCCATTCAGGGGGCTTCGAACACTGAAGCTTTCTTT. This encodes CAIQGASNTEAFF.

This clonotype was observed at least ten times. The genes are TRBV6-4 and TRBJ2-2; 10 bases align to TRBD2. Per the germline V gene, CDR1 is MRHNA and CDR2 is SNTAGT. J lost 1 base, V lost 5 bases, and 7 bases had no gene match. This CDR3 spans 17 amino acids. In DNA form, the CDR3 reads TGTGCCAGCAGTCAAACTAGCGGGGCCCAGAACACCGGGGAGCTGTTTTTT. This codes for CASSQTSGAQNTGELFF.

The rearrangement joins TRBV11-1 to TRBJ2-6, with TRBD1 matching over 7 bases. The CDR3 runs to 15 residues. V was clipped by 5 bases and J by 4 bases; unmatched bases: 5. The germline V gene has CDR1 SGHAT and CDR2 FQDESV (reference sequence). CDR3 loop: CASSTQGTGANVLTF. CDR3 nucleotides: TGTGCCAGCAGCACACAGGGGACAGGGGCCAACGTCCTGACTTTC.

The sample holds many counts of this clonotype. The chain is built from TRBV7-2 and TRBJ1-1; 10 nucleotides match TRBD1. There are 13 residues in the CDR3. The ends lost 6 bases at V and 4 bases at J; junction bases unmatched: 2. In germline, CDR1 is SGHTA, CDR2 FQGNSA. The CDR3 sequence is CASRGQGITEAFF. DNA of the CDR3: TGTGCCAGCAGGGGACAGGGGATCACTGAAGCTTTCTTT.

Points on this clonotype: The CDR3 does not close with the conserved phenylalanine or tryptophan, likely indicating a read error. This rearrangement joins TRBV7-3 to TRBJ2-1, with 7 bases fitting TRBD2. V was pared by 1 base and J by 4 bases, with 4 bases of the junction left unmatched. The CDR3 extends over 15 amino acids. Germline loops: CDR1 SGHTA, CDR2 FQGTGA. CDR3 nucleotides: TGTGCCAGCAGCTTAAACGGGAGGTCATACAATGAGCAGTTCTTA. This translates into CASSLNGRSYNEQFL.

The table lists this clonotype with a few counts. The CDR3 nucleotides read TGCGCCAGCAGGGAGCGGTCGAACACCGGGGAGCTGTTTTTT. Translated: CASRERSNTGELFF. The rearrangement uses TRBV5-1 and TRBJ2-2; D is possibly TRBD2 (5 bases). CDR3 length: 14 amino acids. Trimming removed 5 bases from V and 0 bases from J, with 8 bases in between. CDR1 is SGHRS and CDR2 is YFSETQ in the germline V gene. The variable domain in full, completed from reference TRBV5-1 and TRBJ2-2, reads KAGVTQTPRYLIKTRGQQVTLSCSPISGHRSVSWYQQTPGQGLQFLFEYFSETQRNKGNFPGRFSGRQFSNSRSEMNVSTLELGDSALYLCASRERSNTGELFFGEGSRLTVL.

The rearrangement links TRBV14 to TRBJ2-2; D gene uncertain. V gave up 2 bases and J gave up 8 bases, with 12 bases separating them. Per the germline V gene, CDR1 is SGHDN and CDR2 is FVKESK. CDR3 length equals 14 residues. The CDR3 coding sequence is TGTGCCAGCAGCCAAAGCTCGATGTCAGGGGAGCTGTTTTTT. Translating it yields CASSQSSMSGELFF.

The chain uses TRBV28 and TRBJ2-7; 7 bases agree with TRBD2. Losses at the gene ends were 2 bases for V and 5 bases for J; bases not matched to a gene: 15. The V gene's germline CDR1 is MDHEN and CDR2 SYDVKM. The CDR3 contains 17 residues. CDR3 sequence: CASSLGMGGRNLDEQYF. CDR3 sequence (DNA): TGTGCCAGCAGTTTAGGGATGGGCGGGAGAAACCTTGACGAGCAGTACTTC. The full variable domain, in which reference TRBV28 and TRBJ2-7 provide the parts outside the CDR3, is DVKVTQSSRYLVKRTGEKVFLECVQDMDHENMFWYRQDPGLGLRLIYFSYDVKMKEKGDIPEGYSVSREKKERFSLILESASTNQTSMYLCASSLGMGGRNLDEQYFGPGTRLTVT.